These 30 T cell receptor beta chains were sequenced from one sample in a study of blood T cell repertoires in COVID-19. Repertoires were generated with immunoSEQ multiplex PCR, while TCRdb's copy carries only in-frame clones and drops some. The sample lists tens of thousands of clones, approximately 90% occurring once. Sequencing was performed on peripheral blood. Every receptor here comes from a woman aged 60-75 years with COVID-19, enrolled during active disease.

The V and J genes are TRBV11-3 and TRBJ2-7; no definite D call. Germline CDR1 reads SGHNT; CDR2 reads YENEEA. The CDR3 spans 15 residues. V was trimmed by 0 bases and J by 2 bases, leaving 11 bases between them. The CDR3 nucleotides read TGTGCCAGCAGCTTAGATGGTCCAGAGGCCTACGAGCAGTACTTC. Amino acid sequence: CASSLDGPEAYEQYF. Full variable domain (rest looked up from reference TRBV11-3 and TRBJ2-7): EAGVVQSPRYKIIEKKQPVAFWCNPISGHNTLYWYLQNLGQGPELLIRYENEEAVDDSQLPKDRFSAERLKGVDSTLKIQPAELGDSAVYLCASSLDGPEAYEQYFGPGTRLTVT.

The CDR3 coding sequence is TGTGCCAGCAGTTTAGAGAGTATGGGGGCGGTTTATAATTCACCCCTCCACTTT. Encoded protein: CASSLESMGAVYNSPLHF. The V call is TRBV27, the J call TRBJ1-6, with D maybe TRBD1 (6 bases). Germline loops: CDR1 MNHEY, CDR2 SMNVEV (reference sequence). The CDR3 is 18 residues long. Between the trimmed V and J ends, which lost 2 bases and 4 bases, there was a span of 18 bases.

The gene calls are TRBV9 and TRBJ1-2, with 12 bases matching TRBD1. With 4 bases clipped from V and 0 bases from J, the junction kept 10 bases outside the gene matches. CDR1 and CDR2 from the germline V gene are SGDLS and YYNGEE. This CDR3 comprises 18 residues. Here the CDR3 reads CASSPSGGTGGPNYGYTF. The CDR3 DNA reads TGTGCCAGCAGCCCCTCAGGGGGGACAGGGGGCCCTAACTATGGCTACACCTTC.

CDR3 coding DNA: TGCAGTGCTAGTGGCCAGGGGAGAAACACCATATATTTT. Its protein product is CSASGQGRNTIYF. The rearrangement links TRBV20-1 to TRBJ1-3; D might be TRBD1 (6 bases). This CDR3 is 13 amino acids long. Germline assignment: CDR1 DFQATT and CDR2 SNEGSKA (reference sequence). Trimming took off 3 bases at V and 5 bases at J, with 11 bases between the two ends.

This chain joins TRBV6-5 and TRBJ1-5; 9 nucleotides agree with TRBD1. Germline V gene lookup returns CDR1 MNHEY and CDR2 SVGAGI. The V segment lost 11 bases and the J segment 4 bases; nucleotides outside the gene matches: 9. The CDR3 consists of 14 residues. CDR3 in amino acids: CAATDRGRNQPQHF. CDR3 coding DNA: TGTGCCGCCACGGACAGGGGAAGGAATCAGCCCCAGCATTTT.

This clone came up a few times. The V gene is TRBV7-8, the J gene TRBJ2-3, with TRBD2 matching 7 bases. This CDR3 is 16 amino acids long. Germline lookup yields CDR1 SGHVS and CDR2 FQNEAQ. Trimming took 5 bases from V and 2 from J; bases not matched to a gene: 10. The CDR3 DNA is TGTGCCAGCAGCCCCCGAAGCGGGACCTACACAGATACGCAGTATTTT. Amino acids: CASSPRSGTYTDTQYF.

The V gene is TRBV5-4, the J gene TRBJ2-7, with 14 bases fitting TRBD2. This CDR3 comprises 15 residues. Germline values: CDR1 SGHNT, CDR2 YYREEE (reference sequence). Unmatched junction bases numbered 4, after V lost 4 bases and J lost 4 bases. For the CDR3, the DNA is TGTGCCAGCAGCGGGACTAGCGGGAGAAGGTACGAGCAGTACTTC. Its translation is CASSGTSGRRYEQYF.

V and J are TRBV7-2 and TRBJ2-1; weak D call: TRBD1 (5 bases). CDR1 and CDR2 (germline): SGHTA, FQGNSA. Trimming took 1 base from V and 8 from J, leaving 12 bases between them. The CDR3 is made up of 14 amino acids. The CDR3 spells CASSLGFRDDEQFF. The CDR3 DNA is TGTGCCAGCAGCTTAGGATTCAGGGATGATGAGCAGTTCTTC.

The J gene is TRBJ2-4, the V gene TRBV5-1; D is undetermined. V was clipped by 3 bases and J by 0 bases, with 4 bases between them. Germline assignment: CDR1 SGHRS and CDR2 YFSETQ. There are 13 residues in the CDR3. The CDR3 bases are TGCGCCAGCAGCTCCCTAGCCAAAAACATTCAGTACTTC. Amino acid sequence: CASSSLAKNIQYF. The full variable domain, in which reference TRBV5-1 and TRBJ2-4 provide the parts outside the CDR3, is KAGVTQTPRYLIKTRGQQVTLSCSPISGHRSVSWYQQTPGQGLQFLFEYFSETQRNKGNFPGRFSGRQFSNSRSEMNVSTLELGDSALYLCASSSLAKNIQYFGAGTRLSVL.

The chain carries TRBV30 and TRBJ2-7, with D perhaps matching TRBD1 (6 bases). Germline V gene sequence: CDR1 GTSNPN, CDR2 SVGIG (reference sequence). The CDR3 covers 12 residues. V lost 5 bases and J lost 4, with 12 bases in between. The CDR3 is CAWARDIYEQYF. CDR3 nucleotides: TGTGCCTGGGCAAGGGACATTTACGAGCAGTACTTC.

This clone was detected only once. The chain is built from TRBV30 and TRBJ1-6; TRBD1 agrees at 7 bases. The CDR3 is 15 amino acids. CDR1 GTSNPN and CDR2 SVGIG come from the germline V gene (reference sequence). V lost 3 bases to trimming and J lost 6 bases; unmatched junction nucleotides: 8. The DNA for the CDR3 is TGTGCCTGGAGGGGACAGATAAGTTCTAATTCACCCCTCCACTTT. Translated: CAWRGQISSNSPLHF.

The CDR3 loop reads CASSFWGQNSGNTIYF. The DNA for the CDR3 is TGTGCCAGCAGCTTTTGGGGACAGAACTCTGGAAACACCATATATTTT. The chain links TRBV13 to TRBJ1-3, with 7 bases that match TRBD1. Germline assignment: CDR1 PRHDT and CDR2 FYEKMQ (reference sequence). The CDR3 length is 16 residues. V trimming: 3 bases; J trimming: 0 bases; junction bases outside the gene matches: 5.

This rearrangement joins TRBV3-1 (or the pseudogene TRBV3-2) to TRBJ2-7, with D maybe TRBD2 (5 bases). Germline V CDR1 and CDR2: LGHDT, YNNKEL (reference sequence). V lost 1 base and J 3 bases, leaving 10 bases between the germline ends. CDR3 length: 14 residues. The CDR3 region is CASSQGLRSYEQYF. In nucleotides, the CDR3 is TGTGCCAGCAGCCAAGGACTACGTAGCTACGAGCAGTACTTC.

The chain combines TRBV2 with TRBJ1-2; unclear D gene. Trimming shortened V by 7 bases and J by 5 bases, and 11 bases separated the two germline ends. The CDR3 has 12 amino acids. In germline, CDR1 is SNHLY, CDR2 FYNNEI. The CDR3 DNA is TGTGCCAGCACCGGTTCGGGTTATGGCTACACCTTC. Protein product: CASTGSGYGYTF.

This chain connects TRBV24-1 to TRBJ2-1, with 10 bases matching TRBD1. Germline lookup yields CDR1 KGHDR and CDR2 SFDVKD. V lost 3 bases and J lost 3; bases outside the gene matches: 4. This CDR3 comprises 16 residues. CDR3 in amino acids: CATSDPGQGDYNEQFF. The CDR3 DNA is TGTGCCACCAGTGATCCCGGACAGGGGGACTACAATGAGCAGTTCTTC.

This rearrangement joins TRBV29-1 to TRBJ1-5; 9 positions match TRBD1. Trimming at V came to 4 bases and at J to 3 bases, leaving 4 bases not matched to a gene. From germline, CDR1 is SQVTM and CDR2 ANQGSEA. The CDR3 consists of 14 residues. The CDR3 nucleotides read TGCAGCGTTGCCGGGACAGGGACCAATCAGCCCCAGCATTTT. It yields the protein CSVAGTGTNQPQHF.

The chain is built from TRBV11-3 and TRBJ1-2; D might be TRBD1 (6 bases). V lost 5 bases and J lost 7, with 11 bases in between. Germline values: CDR1 SGHNT, CDR2 YENEEA. CDR3 length: 12 amino acids. DNA of the CDR3: TGTGCCAGCAGCATACAGGGTAGTGGCTACACCTTC. This gives the protein CASSIQGSGYTF.

The rearrangement links TRBV24-1 to TRBJ2-5; 7 bases are a match to TRBD1. This CDR3 is built from 17 residues. Germline loops: CDR1 KGHDR, CDR2 SFDVKD. With 9 bases clipped from V and 2 bases from J, the junction kept 17 bases outside the gene matches. For the CDR3, the DNA is TGTGCCACCGGATATAGGGGCCGGGACAGAGATCAAGAGACCCAGTACTTC. The encoded protein is CATGYRGRDRDQETQYF.

The rearrangement links TRBV4-1 to TRBJ2-4; TRBD2 is a possible D gene (7 bases). Germline CDR1 is MGHRA and CDR2 is YSYEKL. With 0 bases removed from V and 4 bases from J, the gap between germline ends came to 16 bases. The CDR3 contains 17 residues. The CDR3 nucleotides are TGCGCCAGCAGCCAAGATCGGGCGGGGGCAGAAAAAAACATTCAGTACTTC. This encodes CASSQDRAGAEKNIQYF.

The J gene is TRBJ2-7, the V gene TRBV24-1, with TRBD1 matching 9 bases. This CDR3 is 16 amino acids long. The trim removed 6 bases at V and 2 bases at J, leaving 10 bases unmatched. Germline-derived CDR1 and CDR2 are KGHDR and SFDVKD. In nucleotides, the CDR3 is TGTGCCACCAGTCGCCCGGGGGACAGGGAAACCTACGAGCAGTACTTC. Amino acid sequence: CATSRPGDRETYEQYF.

This chain connects TRBV3-1 (or the pseudogene TRBV3-2) to TRBJ1-4; 10 bases map to TRBD1. V dropped 4 bases and J dropped 6; count of bases not matched to a gene: 8. Germline V gives CDR1 LGHDT, CDR2 YNNKEL (reference sequence). The CDR3 is 16 residues long. CDR3 protein: CASSLTRGQGYEKLFF. The DNA of the CDR3 is TGTGCCAGCAGCCTAACTAGGGGACAGGGGTATGAAAAACTGTTTTTT.

This sequence joins TRBV11-3 and TRBJ1-5; D uncertain. This CDR3 has 13 amino acids. V shed 7 bases and J shed 5 bases, with 12 bases lying between them. Germline CDR1 and CDR2: SGHNT and YENEEA. CDR3 protein: CASNAVTHQPQHF. The CDR3 bases are TGTGCCAGCAACGCAGTGACTCATCAGCCCCAGCATTTT.

This chain links TRBV4-1 with TRBJ1-2, with 7 bases that match TRBD1. Trimming removed 3 bases from V and 1 base from J; junction bases left unmatched: 2. Germline values: CDR1 MGHRA, CDR2 YSYEKL. The CDR3 extends over 14 amino acids. DNA of the CDR3: TGCGCCAGCAGCCAGCGGGACAGTAACTATGGCTACACCTTC. This encodes CASSQRDSNYGYTF.

This chain links TRBV29-1 with TRBJ2-2; tentative D call: TRBD1 (7 bases). This CDR3 has 19 amino acids. Trimming shortened V by 1 base and J by 0 bases, and 21 bases separated the two germline ends. Germline CDR1 is SQVTM and CDR2 is ANQGSEA. The chain's CDR3 is CSVEVDRAGLIPNTGELFF. The CDR3, as DNA: TGCAGCGTTGAAGTTGACAGGGCGGGACTTATCCCGAACACCGGGGAGCTGTTTTTT.

V gene TRBV4-3 combines with J gene TRBJ2-3; D may be TRBD2 (7 bases). V was clipped by 1 base and J by 1 base, with 12 bases between them. The germline V gene encodes CDR1 LGHNA and CDR2 YSLEER. The CDR3 is 16 residues long. The CDR3 coding sequence is TGCGCCAGCAGCCAAGCGTGGGGGGGGCGCACAGATACGCAGTATTTT. Protein product: CASSQAWGGRTDTQYF.

CDR3 region: CAISQRGQDYGYTF. CDR3 bases: TGTGCCATCAGCCAAAGGGGACAGGACTATGGCTACACCTTC. V gene TRBV10-3 combines with J gene TRBJ1-2, with 8 bases identical to TRBD1. The germline V gene encodes CDR1 ENHRY and CDR2 SYGVKD. The junction had 6 bases not matched to a gene; V was cut back by 6 bases and J by 3 bases. CDR3 size: 14 residues.

This sequence joins TRBV7-8 and TRBJ1-5; D perhaps matches TRBD1 (5 bases). The V gene lost 1 base and the J gene lost 3 bases, with 7 bases spanning the gap. Germline loops: CDR1 SGHVS, CDR2 FQNEAQ. This CDR3 has 14 residues. DNA of the CDR3: TGTGCCAGCAGCTTAGAGACAGACAATCAGCCCCAGCATTTT. It codes for CASSLETDNQPQHF.

This chain links TRBV2 with TRBJ1-6, with D maybe TRBD1 (5 bases). Per the germline V gene, CDR1 is SNHLY and CDR2 is FYNNEI. Trimming shortened V by 5 bases and J by 8 bases, and 13 bases separated the two germline ends. The CDR3 has 14 amino acids. CDR3 coding DNA: TGTGCCAGCAGTCCCTACGCGGGGCATTCACCCCTCCACTTT. This sequence encodes CASSPYAGHSPLHF.

This chain joins TRBV4-1 and TRBJ1-5, with D tentatively TRBD1 (6 bases). Germline V CDR1 and CDR2: MGHRA, YSYEKL. The CDR3 covers 16 residues. Trimming removed 1 base at V and 2 bases at J, with 12 bases between. Written as DNA, the CDR3 is TGCGCCAGCAGCCAAGGCGGGGGCGTCGGCAATCAGCCCCAGCATTTT. Translation: CASSQGGGVGNQPQHF.

CDR3 bases: TGTGCCAGCAGCTTAGTGGGGGACTCCACCATAAATGAGCAGTTCTTC. This translates into CASSLVGDSTINEQFF. V gene TRBV11-2 combines with J gene TRBJ2-1; D is possibly TRBD2 (6 bases). Per the germline V gene, CDR1 is SGHAT and CDR2 is FQNNGV. Trimming removed 1 base from V and 7 bases from J, with 17 bases in between. This CDR3 has 16 residues.